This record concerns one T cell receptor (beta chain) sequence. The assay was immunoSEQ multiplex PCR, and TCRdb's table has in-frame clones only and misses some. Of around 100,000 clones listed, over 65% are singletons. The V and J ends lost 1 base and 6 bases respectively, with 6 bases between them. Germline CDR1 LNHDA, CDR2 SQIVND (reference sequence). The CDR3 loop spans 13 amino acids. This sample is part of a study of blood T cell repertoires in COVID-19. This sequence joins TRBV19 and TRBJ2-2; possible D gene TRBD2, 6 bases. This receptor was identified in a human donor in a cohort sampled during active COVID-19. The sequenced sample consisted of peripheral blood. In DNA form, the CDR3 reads TGTGCCAGTAGTATAGCGGGGGCCGGGGAGCTGTTTTTT. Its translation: CASSIAGAGELFF.